Below are 10 T cell receptor beta chains sequenced from a single sample in a study of T-cell memory formation after mild COVID-19. TCRdb reanalysed the 5' RACE reads using MiXCR and keeps one entry per CDR3 protein. Among 450,000 to 650,000 distinct CDR3 sequences listed, less than 25% were seen once. Material for sequencing was PBMCs or a T cell subset sorted from them (not recorded which). Receptor source: an adult woman who had mild COVID-19 (a few samples of this study predate the infection). Cell type and time point are not known.

The sample holds a few counts of this clonotype. This rearrangement joins TRBV30 to TRBJ2-7; the D gene could be TRBD1 or TRBD2 (5 bases each). The CDR3 has 13 residues. The V end lost 2 bases, the J end lost 5 bases, and 13 bases lay between the germline ends. CDR1 is GTSNPN and CDR2 is SVGIG in the germline V gene (reference sequence). The CDR3 here is CAWSMDGDHEQYF. CDR3 bases: TGTGCCTGGAGTATGGACGGGGACCACGAGCAGTACTTC. The full variable domain, in which reference TRBV30 and TRBJ2-7 provide the parts outside the CDR3, is SQTIHQWPATLVQPVGSPLSLECTVEGTSNPNLYWYRQAAGRGLQLLFYSVGIGQISSEVPQNLSASRPQDRQFILSSKKLLLSDSGFYLCAWSMDGDHEQYFGPGTRLTVT.

In this sample, this clonotype turned up a few times. The chain couples TRBV24-1 to TRBJ2-3, with D possibly being TRBD1 or TRBD2 (6 bases each). V lost 2 bases, J lost 5 bases, and 13 bases lay in between. CDR3 length: 15 residues. Germline V lookup: CDR1 KGHDR, CDR2 SFDVKD. In DNA form, the CDR3 reads TGTGCCACCAGTGATTGGGGGGCCGGGGAAGATACGCAGTATTTT. This codes for CATSDWGAGEDTQYF.

The chain employs TRBV6-2 or TRBV6-3 and TRBJ2-2, with D tentatively TRBD2 (6 bases). The CDR3 totals 18 residues. Trimming shortened V by 4 bases and J by 1 base, and 19 bases separated the two germline ends. CDR1 and CDR2 (germline): MNHEY, SVGEGT. CDR3 coding DNA: TGTGCCAGCAGTTTAGAATTAGCGGCAGTGGTGAACACCGGGGAGCTGTTTTTT. Amino acids: CASSLELAAVVNTGELFF.

This clonotype was detected only a few times. This sequence joins TRBV6-6 and TRBJ2-5, with TRBD1 identical over 7 bases. CDR3 length: 15 residues. With 6 bases clipped from V and 5 bases from J, the junction kept 12 bases outside the gene matches. Germline V gives CDR1 MNHNY, CDR2 SVGAGI (reference sequence). The CDR3 loop is CASRRPGQFKETQYF. CDR3 DNA sequence: TGTGCCAGCAGAAGACCGGGACAGTTTAAGGAGACCCAGTACTTC.

This clonotype was observed once. The gene calls are TRBV20-1 and TRBJ1-5, with D tentatively TRBD1 (5 bases). Trimming removed 3 bases from V and 3 bases from J, with 15 bases in between. The CDR3 contains 15 residues. Germline CDR1 DFQATT, CDR2 SNEGSKA (reference sequence). The CDR3 DNA reads TGCAGTGCTAGTTCTGGGGCCCGCTCCAATCAGCCCCAGCATTTT. Encoded protein: CSASSGARSNQPQHF.

This clonotype showed up just a few times. V is TRBV29-1 and J is TRBJ2-1, with D perhaps matching TRBD1 (6 bases). The CDR3 spans 15 residues. Germline lookup yields CDR1 SQVTM and CDR2 ANQGSEA. V lost 6 bases and J 4 bases, leaving 19 bases between the germline ends. Here the CDR3 reads CSVAGELGTYNEQFF. In DNA, the CDR3 is TGCAGCGTCGCCGGGGAGTTGGGGACATACAATGAGCAGTTCTTC.

This clonotype was seen at least ten times. The chain links TRBV12-3 or TRBV12-4 to TRBJ2-1, with D hard to call. Trimming took off 7 bases at V and 6 bases at J, with 16 bases between the two ends. The CDR3 covers 14 residues. The DNA of the CDR3 is TGTGCCAGCACCCATTCCCTTTTAGGCAATGAGCAGTTCTTC. It encodes CASTHSLLGNEQFF.

The J gene is TRBJ2-2, the V gene TRBV6-5, with TRBD1 identical over 8 bases. V lost 8 bases and J lost 4; bases outside the gene matches: 9. This CDR3 has 15 residues. Germline CDR1 is MNHEY and CDR2 is SVGAGI. The CDR3 reads CASHRDRRTTGELFF. In DNA, the CDR3 is TGTGCCAGCCACCGGGACAGGCGAACCACCGGGGAGCTGTTTTTT.

V gene TRBV6-6 combines with J gene TRBJ2-5, with 8 nucleotides matching TRBD1. The CDR3 is 15 amino acids. In germline, CDR1 is MNHNY, CDR2 SVGAGI (reference sequence). V was pared by 2 bases and J by 3 bases, with 5 bases of the junction left unmatched. CDR3 sequence (DNA): TGTGCCAGCAGTTACCTATGGACAGGGAAAGAGACCCAGTACTTC. Translation gives CASSYLWTGKETQYF.

This clonotype was picked up a small number of times. V is TRBV9 and J is TRBJ2-1, with 7 bases identical to TRBD2. The CDR3 length is 17 residues. Unmatched junction bases numbered 11, after V lost 4 bases and J lost 1 base. The germline V gene has CDR1 SGDLS and CDR2 YYNGEE. The DNA for the CDR3 is TGTGCCAGCAGCACTCATAGCGGGTTGAGTTCCTACAATGAGCAGTTCTTC. Translating gives CASSTHSGLSSYNEQFF. The full variable domain, its missing parts supplied by reference TRBV9 and TRBJ2-1, is DSGVTQTPKHLITATGQRVTLRCSPRSGDLSVYWYQQSLDQGLQFLIQYYNGEERAKGNILERFSAQQFPDLHSELNLSSLELGDSALYFCASSTHSGLSSYNEQFFGPGTRLTVL.